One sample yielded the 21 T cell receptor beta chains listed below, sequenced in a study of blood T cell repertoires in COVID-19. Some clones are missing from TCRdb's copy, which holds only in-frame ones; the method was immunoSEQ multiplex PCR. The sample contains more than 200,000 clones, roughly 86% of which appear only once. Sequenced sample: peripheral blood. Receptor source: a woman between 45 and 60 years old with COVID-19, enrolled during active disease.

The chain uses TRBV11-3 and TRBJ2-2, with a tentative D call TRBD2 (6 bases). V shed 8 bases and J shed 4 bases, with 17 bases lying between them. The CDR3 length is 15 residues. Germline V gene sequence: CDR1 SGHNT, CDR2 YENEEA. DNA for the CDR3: TGTGCCAGCGTATCGAGGGAGGATTTCACCGGGGAGCTGTTTTTT. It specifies CASVSREDFTGELFF. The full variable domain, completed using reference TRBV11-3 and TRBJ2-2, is EAGVVQSPRYKIIEKKQPVAFWCNPISGHNTLYWYLQNLGQGPELLIRYENEEAVDDSQLPKDRFSAERLKGVDSTLKIQPAELGDSAVYLCASVSREDFTGELFFGEGSRLTVL.

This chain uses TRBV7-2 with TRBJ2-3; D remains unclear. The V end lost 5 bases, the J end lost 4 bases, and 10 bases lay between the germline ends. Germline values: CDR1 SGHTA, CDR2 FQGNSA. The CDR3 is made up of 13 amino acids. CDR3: CASSPPAADTQYF. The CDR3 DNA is TGTGCCAGCAGCCCTCCGGCGGCAGATACGCAGTATTTT. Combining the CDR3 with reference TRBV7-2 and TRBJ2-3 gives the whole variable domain GAGVSQSPSNKVTEKGKDVELRCDPISGHTALYWYRQSLGQGLEFLIYFQGNSAPDKSGLPSDRFSAERTGGSVSTLTIQRTQQEDSAVYLCASSPPAADTQYFGPGTRLTVL.

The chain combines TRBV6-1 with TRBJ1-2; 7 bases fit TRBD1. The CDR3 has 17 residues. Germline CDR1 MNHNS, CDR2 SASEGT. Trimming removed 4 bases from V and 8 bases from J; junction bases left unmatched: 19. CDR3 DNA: TGTGCCAGCAGTGGGAGGGGCGATATTGGACAGGAGGGCGGCTACACCTTC. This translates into CASSGRGDIGQEGGYTF.

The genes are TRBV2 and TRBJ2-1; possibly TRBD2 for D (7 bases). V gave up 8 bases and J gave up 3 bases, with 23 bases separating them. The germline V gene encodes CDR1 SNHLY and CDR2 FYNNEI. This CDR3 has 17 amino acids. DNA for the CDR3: TGTGCCAGCGGCGGGGGCAACTCCTACAATAACTACAATGAGCAGTTCTTC. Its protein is CASGGGNSYNNYNEQFF.

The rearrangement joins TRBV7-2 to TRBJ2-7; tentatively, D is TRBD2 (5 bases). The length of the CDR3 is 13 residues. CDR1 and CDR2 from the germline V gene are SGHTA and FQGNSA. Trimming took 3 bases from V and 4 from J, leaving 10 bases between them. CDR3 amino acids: CASSFAGLYEQYF. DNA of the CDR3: TGTGCCAGCAGCTTTGCGGGCTTATACGAGCAGTACTTC.

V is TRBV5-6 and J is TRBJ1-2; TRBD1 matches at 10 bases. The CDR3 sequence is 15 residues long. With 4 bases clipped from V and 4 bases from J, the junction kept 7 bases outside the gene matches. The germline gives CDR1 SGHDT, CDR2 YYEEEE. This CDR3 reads CASSPGRQGAYGYTF. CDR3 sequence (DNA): TGTGCCAGCAGCCCGGGGAGACAGGGGGCCTATGGCTACACCTTC.

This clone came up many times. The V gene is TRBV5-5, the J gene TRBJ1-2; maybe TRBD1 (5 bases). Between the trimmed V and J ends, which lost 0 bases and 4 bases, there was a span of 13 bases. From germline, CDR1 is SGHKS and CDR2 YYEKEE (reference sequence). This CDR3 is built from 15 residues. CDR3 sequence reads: CASSLEVSTVYGYTF. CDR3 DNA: TGTGCCAGCAGCTTGGAGGTCTCGACAGTCTATGGCTACACCTTC.

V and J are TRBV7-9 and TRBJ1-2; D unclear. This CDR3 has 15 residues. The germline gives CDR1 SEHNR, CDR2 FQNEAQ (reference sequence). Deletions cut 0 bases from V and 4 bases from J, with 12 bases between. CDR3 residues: CASSLAASEFYGYTF. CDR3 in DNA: TGTGCCAGCAGCTTAGCGGCATCTGAATTCTATGGCTACACCTTC.

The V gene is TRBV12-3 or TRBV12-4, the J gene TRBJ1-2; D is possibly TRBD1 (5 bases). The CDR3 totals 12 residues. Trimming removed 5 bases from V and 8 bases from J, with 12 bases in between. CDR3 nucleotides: TGTGCCAGCAGTCCAGGGAACGGGGGCTACACCTTC. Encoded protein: CASSPGNGGYTF.

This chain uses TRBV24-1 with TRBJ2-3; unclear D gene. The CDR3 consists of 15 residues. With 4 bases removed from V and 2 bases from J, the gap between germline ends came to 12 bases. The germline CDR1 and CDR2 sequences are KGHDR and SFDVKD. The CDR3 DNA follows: TGTGCCACCAGTGACCAGAGGTCGCCCACAGATACGCAGTATTTT. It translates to CATSDQRSPTDTQYF.

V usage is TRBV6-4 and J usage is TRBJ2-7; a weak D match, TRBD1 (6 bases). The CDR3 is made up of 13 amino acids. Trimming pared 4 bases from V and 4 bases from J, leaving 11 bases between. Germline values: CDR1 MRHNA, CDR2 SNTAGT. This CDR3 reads CASSVRGGYEQYF. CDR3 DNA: TGTGCCAGCAGTGTTCGAGGGGGATACGAGCAGTACTTC.

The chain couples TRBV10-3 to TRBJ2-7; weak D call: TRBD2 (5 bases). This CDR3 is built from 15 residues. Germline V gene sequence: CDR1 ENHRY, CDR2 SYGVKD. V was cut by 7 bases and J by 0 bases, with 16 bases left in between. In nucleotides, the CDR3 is TGTGCCATCACCCCCGGGGTTAGTAACTCCTACGAGCAGTACTTC. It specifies CAITPGVSNSYEQYF.

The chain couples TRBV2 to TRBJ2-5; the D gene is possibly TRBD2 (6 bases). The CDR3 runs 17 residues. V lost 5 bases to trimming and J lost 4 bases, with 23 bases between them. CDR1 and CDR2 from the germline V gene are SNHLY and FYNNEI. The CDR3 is CASSSPRDGGIGETQYF. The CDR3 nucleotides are TGTGCCAGCAGTTCCCCTCGCGACGGGGGAATAGGAGAGACCCAGTACTTC.

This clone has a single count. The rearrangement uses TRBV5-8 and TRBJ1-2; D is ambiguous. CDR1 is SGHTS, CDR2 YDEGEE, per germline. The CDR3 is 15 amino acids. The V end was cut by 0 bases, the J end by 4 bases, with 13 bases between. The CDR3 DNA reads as TGTGCCAGCAGCTTGGCCTCGGGGAGATTCTATGGCTACACCTTC. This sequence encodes CASSLASGRFYGYTF.

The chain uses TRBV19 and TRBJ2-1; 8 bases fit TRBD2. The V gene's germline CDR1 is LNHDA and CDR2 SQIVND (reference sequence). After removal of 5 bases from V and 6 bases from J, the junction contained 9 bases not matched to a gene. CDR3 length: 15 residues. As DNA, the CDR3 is TGTGCCAGTAGTCCCACGGGGGGGCCCCCCAATGAGCAGTTCTTC. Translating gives CASSPTGGPPNEQFF.

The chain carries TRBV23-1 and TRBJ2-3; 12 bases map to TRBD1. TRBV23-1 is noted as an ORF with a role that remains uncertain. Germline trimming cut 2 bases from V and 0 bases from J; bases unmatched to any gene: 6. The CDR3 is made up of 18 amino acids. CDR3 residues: CASSQHTGQGASTDTQYF. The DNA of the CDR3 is TGCGCCAGCAGTCAACACACGGGACAGGGGGCTAGCACAGATACGCAGTATTTT.

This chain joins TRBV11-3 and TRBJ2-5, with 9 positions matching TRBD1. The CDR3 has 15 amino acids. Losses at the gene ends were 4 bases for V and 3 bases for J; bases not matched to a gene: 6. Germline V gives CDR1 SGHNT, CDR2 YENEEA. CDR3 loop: CASSSGGTGKETQYF. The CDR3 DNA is TGTGCCAGCAGCTCCGGCGGGACAGGGAAAGAGACCCAGTACTTC. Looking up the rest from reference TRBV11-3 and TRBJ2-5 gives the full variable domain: EAGVVQSPRYKIIEKKQPVAFWCNPISGHNTLYWYLQNLGQGPELLIRYENEEAVDDSQLPKDRFSAERLKGVDSTLKIQPAELGDSAVYLCASSSGGTGKETQYFGPGTRLLVL.

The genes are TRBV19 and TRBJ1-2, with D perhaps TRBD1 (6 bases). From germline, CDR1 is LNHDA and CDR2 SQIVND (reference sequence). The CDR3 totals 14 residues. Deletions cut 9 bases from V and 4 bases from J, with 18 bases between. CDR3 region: CASRGGAHGYGYTF. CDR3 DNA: TGTGCCAGCCGAGGGGGGGCGCACGGCTATGGCTACACCTTC.

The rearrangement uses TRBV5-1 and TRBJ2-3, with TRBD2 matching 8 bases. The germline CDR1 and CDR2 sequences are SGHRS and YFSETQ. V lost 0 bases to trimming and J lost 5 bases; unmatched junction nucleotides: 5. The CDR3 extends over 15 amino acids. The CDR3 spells CASSLDGSGGDTQYF. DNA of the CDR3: TGCGCCAGCAGCTTGGATGGGAGCGGGGGAGATACGCAGTATTTT.

CDR3 loop: CSVEGDRVGTDTQYF. The CDR3 DNA is TGCAGCGTTGAGGGGGACAGGGTAGGAACAGATACGCAGTATTTT. The V and J genes are TRBV29-1 and TRBJ2-3; 9 bases are a match to TRBD1. V shed 3 bases and J 3 bases; nucleotides not matched to a gene: 7. CDR1 is SQVTM and CDR2 is ANQGSEA in the germline V gene. This CDR3 is 15 amino acids long.

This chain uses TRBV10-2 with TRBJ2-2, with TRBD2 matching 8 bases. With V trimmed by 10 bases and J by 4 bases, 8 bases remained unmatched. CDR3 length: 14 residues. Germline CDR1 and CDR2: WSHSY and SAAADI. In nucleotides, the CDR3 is TGCGCCACCAGAGGACGGGGGGGCACCGGGGAGCTGTTTTTT. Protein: CATRGRGGTGELFF.